These 8 T cell receptor beta chains came from one sample sequenced in a study of T cells in Graves' hyperthyroidism and ophthalmopathy (dated by TCRdb to about 2019). The library was built by means of multiplex PCR. The instrument was an Illumina HiSeq 2000. The TCR beta CDR3 regions were amplified from the RNA transcripts. The first round of RT-PCR for the TCR CDR3 was performed with the HTBI primer set and the Qiagen OneStep RT-PCR kit. TCRdb reworked the public reads: Q25 trimming with fastp, MiXCR clone assembly, productive beta chains retained. Rows merge per CDR3 protein into single entries with the most common DNA and genes. This sample gives roughly 650,000 distinct CDR3 sequences in total; more than 15% of them show up just once. The ten biggest clones cover roughly 3.4% of the sample. Source material: blood. These receptors were taken from a woman between 35 and 50 years old with Graves' ophthalmopathy.

In its sample, this clonotype was seen many times. This chain joins TRBV20-1 and TRBJ2-3, with 7 nucleotides matching TRBD2. The junction had 8 bases not matched to a gene; V was cut back by 0 bases and J by 2 bases. Germline CDR1 reads DFQATT; CDR2 reads SNEGSKA (reference sequence). This CDR3 has 16 residues. CDR3 DNA: TGCAGTGCTAGAGATTGGGGGGGAATTAACACAGATACGCAGTATTTT. The encoded protein is CSARDWGGINTDTQYF.

The CDR3 protein is CASSTNTGGETQYF. CDR3 in DNA: TGTGCCAGCAGTACAAATACAGGGGGGGAGACCCAGTACTTC. The gene calls are TRBV28 and TRBJ2-5; 8 bases match TRBD1. The germline V gene encodes CDR1 MDHEN and CDR2 SYDVKM. The CDR3 spans 14 residues. The V and J ends lost 5 bases and 5 bases, in that order; junction bases with no gene match: 7.

This clonotype was picked up many times. The chain couples TRBV5-1 to TRBJ2-7, with D tentatively TRBD2 (7 bases). V lost 0 bases to trimming and J lost 5 bases, with 12 bases between them. Germline V CDR1 and CDR2: SGHRS, YFSETQ. CDR3 length: 14 amino acids. This chain's CDR3 is CASSLVQGRDEQYF. CDR3 DNA sequence: TGCGCCAGCAGCTTGGTCCAGGGGAGGGACGAGCAGTACTTC.

This clonotype was recorded many times. The chain joins TRBV5-5 to TRBJ1-1, with D hard to call. Per germline, CDR1 SGHKS and CDR2 YYEKEE (reference sequence). The CDR3 runs 15 residues. Trimming shortened V by 2 bases and J by 4 bases, and 15 bases separated the two germline ends. CDR3 residues: CASSFRVSLGTEAFF. CDR3 DNA: TGTGCCAGCAGCTTTAGGGTGTCCCTGGGCACTGAAGCTTTCTTT.

The chain combines TRBV6-5 with TRBJ1-3; no reliable D call. The germline gives CDR1 MNHEY, CDR2 SVGAGI. Between the trimmed V and J ends, which lost 0 bases and 0 bases, there was a span of 9 bases. There are 16 residues in the CDR3. The CDR3 reads CASSYSRWGSGNTIYF. The CDR3 coding sequence is TGTGCCAGCAGTTACTCGCGCTGGGGCTCTGGAAACACCATATATTTT.

This chain connects TRBV20-1 to TRBJ2-7, with D perhaps matching TRBD1 or TRBD2 (5 bases each). CDR3 length equals 14 residues. Trimming shortened V by 1 base and J by 6 bases, and 16 bases separated the two germline ends. CDR1 is DFQATT and CDR2 is SNEGSKA in the germline V gene (reference sequence). In nucleotides, the CDR3 is TGCAGTGCTAGAGGGAGGCAGGGCACCACCGAGCAGTACTTC. It codes for CSARGRQGTTEQYF.

In its sample, this clonotype was seen a few times. The V and J genes are TRBV2 and TRBJ2-2; D uncertain. CDR3 length: 15 amino acids. The V gene lost 5 bases and the J gene lost 5 bases, with 15 bases spanning the gap. In germline, CDR1 is SNHLY, CDR2 FYNNEI. For the CDR3, the DNA is TGTGCCAGCAGTCCCGCCGGGTGGCCGACCGGGGAGCTGTTTTTT. It translates to CASSPAGWPTGELFF.

There are many counts of this clonotype. The V call is TRBV6-1, the J call TRBJ1-2; no firm D call. This CDR3 has 14 residues. V lost 8 bases and J 8 bases, leaving 21 bases between the germline ends. The germline V gene has CDR1 MNHNS and CDR2 SASEGT. The DNA for the CDR3 is TGTGCCAGCTACCCCGGAGAGGGTTTTGGGGGCTACACCTTC. Its translation is CASYPGEGFGGYTF.